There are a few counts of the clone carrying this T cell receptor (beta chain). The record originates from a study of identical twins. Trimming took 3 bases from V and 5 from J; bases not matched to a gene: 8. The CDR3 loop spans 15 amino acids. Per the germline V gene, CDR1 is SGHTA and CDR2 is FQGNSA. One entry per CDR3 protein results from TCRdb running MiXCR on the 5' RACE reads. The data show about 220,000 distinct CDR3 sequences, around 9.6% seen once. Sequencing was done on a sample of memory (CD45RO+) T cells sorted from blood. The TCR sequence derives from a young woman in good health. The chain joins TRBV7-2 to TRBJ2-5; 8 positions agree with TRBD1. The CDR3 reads CASSFLGQGGETQYF. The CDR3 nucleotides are TGTGCCAGCAGCTTTCTCGGACAGGGTGGGGAGACCCAGTACTTC.